This T cell receptor beta chain was documented in a study of vaccination effects on CD4 cells after COVID-19. Findings of the study overall: Late after vaccination, infection- and vaccine-induced clones showed marked clonal contraction. The vaccine-induced clones of healthy vaccinees included only 1 of 255 that cross-reacted with common cold coronaviruses.

V was pared by 3 bases and J by 6 bases, with 17 bases between. Germline V lookup: CDR1 LNHDA, CDR2 SQIVND (reference sequence). This CDR3 is built from 15 residues. ViraFEST used viral peptide pools to expand antigen-specific CD4+ T cells before sequencing. Culture lasted around eleven days before CD4+ T cell isolation. Participants got two doses of BNT162b2 or mRNA-1273 vaccine. Half the medium was replaced with IL-2 medium on days 3 and 7. Clones were sequenced by immunoSEQ multiplex PCR, and TCRdb holds only the in-frame ones, with some missing. The sample holds tens of thousands of clones, roughly four fifths seen once. Comment on this clone: Antigen: not known.

Sequencing used CD4+ T cells from PBMCs cultured with HCoV-229E spike peptides, obtained after COVID-19 vaccination. The TCR was taken from a human donor who received a COVID-19 vaccine. The J gene is TRBJ1-2, the V gene TRBV19; D is ambiguous. The CDR3 sequence is CASSISRTILDGYTF. The CDR3 DNA is TGTGCCAGTAGTATTAGTCGGACGATTTTGGATGGCTACACCTTC.